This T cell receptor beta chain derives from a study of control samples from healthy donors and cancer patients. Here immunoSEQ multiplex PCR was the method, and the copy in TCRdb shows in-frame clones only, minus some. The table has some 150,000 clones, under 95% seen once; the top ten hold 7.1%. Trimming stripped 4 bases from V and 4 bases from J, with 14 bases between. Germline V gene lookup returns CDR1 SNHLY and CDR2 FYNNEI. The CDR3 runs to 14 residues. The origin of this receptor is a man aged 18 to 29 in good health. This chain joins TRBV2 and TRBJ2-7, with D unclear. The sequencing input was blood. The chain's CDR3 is CASSAYLLMYEQYF. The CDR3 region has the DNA TGTGCCAGCAGTGCGTACCTCTTAATGTACGAGCAGTACTTC.